The T cell receptor beta chain described here comes from a study of blood T cell repertoires in COVID-19. The trim removed 9 bases at V and 0 bases at J, leaving 8 bases unmatched. Looked up from germline, CDR1 is MDHEN and CDR2 is SYDVKM. The CDR3 extends over 15 amino acids. Per the original methods: Researchers report that nucleated cell counts were estimated from reference gene primer amplification. The data were produced by immunoSEQ multiplex PCR, yet TCRdb's version contains in-frame clones alone and is incomplete. The DNA gave D and trimming, while V, J and clone size come from that table. The table shows roughly 200,000 clones, with approximately 87% occurring only once.

The genes are TRBV28 and TRBJ1-3; TRBD1 matches 7 bases. The sample consisted of peripheral blood. This receptor was obtained from a woman between 18 and 30 years old who had recovered from COVID-19. The CDR3 bases are TGTGCCAGTAAGGAGGACAGGAGCTCTGGAAACACCATATATTTT. Translation: CASKEDRSSGNTIYF. The whole variable domain, remainder taken from reference TRBV28 and TRBJ1-3, is DVKVTQSSRYLVKRTGEKVFLECVQDMDHENMFWYRQDPGLGLRLIYFSYDVKMKEKGDIPEGYSVSREKKERFSLILESASTNQTSMYLCASKEDRSSGNTIYFGEGSWLTVV.